The 15 T cell receptor beta chains presented below share a single source sample, sequenced in a study of T cells expressing NK-cell markers. TCRdb reanalyzed the 5' RACE reads and collapses them to one entry per CDR3 protein, without DNA. The clone table shows about 460,000 distinct CDR3 sequences, with the ten largest holding almost 1.5%. Material: blood T cells: a sorted CD56 or NKG2C T cell subset, CD4+ or CD8+ T cells, or bulk PBMC T cells (not recorded which). All receptors come from a woman aged 45-65 years in good health.

This chain links TRBV11-3 with TRBJ2-4. The CDR3 contains 13 residues. Germline V CDR1 and CDR2: SGHNT, YENEEA. The CDR3: CASRPRTENIQYF.

The V gene is TRBV18, the J gene TRBJ1-1; with no DNA, the TCRdb D assignment of TRBD1 cannot be verified. The CDR3 runs 18 residues. In germline, CDR1 is KGHSH, CDR2 LQKENI. The CDR3 loop reads CASSPRGTTGKGNTEAFF. Complete variable domain (other parts from reference TRBV18 and TRBJ1-1): NAGVMQNPRHLVRRRGQEARLRCSPMKGHSHVYWYRQLPEEGLKFMVYLQKENIIDESGMPKERFSAEFPKEGPSILRIQQVVRGDSAAYFCASSPRGTTGKGNTEAFFGQGTRLTVV.

The chain uses TRBV7-6 and TRBJ1-2; TCRdb reports TRBD1, a call that lacks DNA to check it against. Germline CDR1 is SGHVS and CDR2 is FNYEAQ. This CDR3 has 14 residues. The CDR3 region is CASSLGTGGYGYTF.

The rearrangement links TRBV20-1 to TRBJ1-1; the D call from TCRdb, TRBD1, cannot be confirmed without DNA. The germline gives CDR1 DFQATT, CDR2 SNEGSKA (reference sequence). The CDR3 covers 15 residues. The CDR3 loop is CSANYPGQGNTEAFF.

The chain employs TRBV20-1 and TRBJ1-1; with no DNA, the TCRdb D assignment of TRBD1 cannot be verified. Germline CDR1 reads DFQATT; CDR2 reads SNEGSKA (reference sequence). The CDR3 spans 13 residues. Here the CDR3 reads CSARWGSNTEAFF.

V gene TRBV11-2 combines with J gene TRBJ2-1; TCRdb returns TRBD2, unconfirmable since there is no DNA. This CDR3 region has 15 residues. CDR1 is SGHAT, CDR2 FQNNGV, per germline. This CDR3 reads CASSLLLALRGEQFF.

The rearrangement uses TRBV9 and TRBJ1-1. Germline V gives CDR1 SGDLS, CDR2 YYNGEE. The CDR3 totals 13 residues. The CDR3 sequence: CASSPDLNTEAFF.

The gene calls are TRBV16 and TRBJ1-2; TCRdb returns TRBD1, unconfirmable since there is no DNA. There are 14 residues in the CDR3. Germline loops: CDR1 KGHSY, CDR2 FQNENV. The CDR3 is CASSQAGGTYGYTF.

The chain is built from TRBV29-1 and TRBJ1-2. The CDR3 covers 15 residues. The germline V gene has CDR1 SQVTM and CDR2 ANQGSEA. CDR3: CSVAEGRGWYYGYTF.

The J gene is TRBJ2-1, the V gene TRBV12-3 or TRBV12-4; the D call of TRBD1 rests on TCRdb alone, since no DNA is present to check it. The CDR3 is 20 residues long. CDR3 loop: CASRPTPGQGAPGAYNEQFF.

V usage is TRBV6-5 and J usage is TRBJ2-5; TCRdb selects TRBD2, and the lack of DNA leaves this call unchecked. From germline, CDR1 is MNHEY and CDR2 SVGAGI. CDR3 length equals 13 residues. CDR3 amino acids: CASKGGRKETQYF.

The chain combines TRBV29-1 with TRBJ2-5; TCRdb's D gene call, TRBD1, goes unchecked for lack of DNA. The CDR3 loop spans 15 amino acids. Germline values: CDR1 SQVTM, CDR2 ANQGSEA. The CDR3: CAVEWTGGLQETQYF.

J is TRBJ2-1 and V is TRBV20-1. This CDR3 has 12 residues. Germline loops: CDR1 DFQATT, CDR2 SNEGSKA (reference sequence). CDR3 residues: CSARLEVNEQFF.

The chain combines TRBV4-2 with TRBJ2-7; TCRdb names TRBD2, which stays unverified in the absence of DNA. Germline-derived CDR1 and CDR2 are LGHNA and YNFKEQ. There are 17 residues in the CDR3. The CDR3 loop is CASSQEATSGVPYEQYF.

This rearrangement joins TRBV9 to TRBJ2-1; with no DNA, the TCRdb D assignment of TRBD1 cannot be verified. Germline CDR1 and CDR2: SGDLS and YYNGEE. The length of the CDR3 is 15 residues. CDR3 region: CASSVTGTGGGEQFF. The whole variable domain, filled in from reference TRBV9 and TRBJ2-1, reads DSGVTQTPKHLITATGQRVTLRCSPRSGDLSVYWYQQSLDQGLQFLIQYYNGEERAKGNILERFSAQQFPDLHSELNLSSLELGDSALYFCASSVTGTGGGEQFFGPGTRLTVL.